This T cell receptor beta chain was sequenced in a study of T cells in Graves' hyperthyroidism and ophthalmopathy. Overall study: At the time of initial diagnosis and before any treatment, peripheral blood was collected.

The CDR3 contains 14 residues. CDR1 DFQATT and CDR2 SNEGSKA come from the germline V gene (reference sequence). V gave up 5 bases and J gave up 7 bases; unmatched junction bases: 8. RNA transcripts gave rise to amplified TCR beta CDR3 regions. The study used the HTBI primer set for a first-round RT-PCR of the TCR CDR3. TCRdb processed the multiplex PCR reads anew with MiXCR; each CDR3 protein has one entry. This sample has under 250,000 distinct CDR3 sequences, with almost 25% found just once. This receptor was identified in a woman aged 40 to 50 with Graves' ophthalmopathy. V is TRBV20-1 and J is TRBJ1-6, with 7 bases fitting TRBD1. The source material was blood. CDR3 nucleotides: TGCAGTGCTCGCCTGGACAGGTCCAATTCACCCCTCCACTTT. Its translation is CSARLDRSNSPLHF.